This TCR beta chain derives from a study of T cell responses to AZD1222 COVID-19 vaccine. Clones were read by immunoSEQ multiplex PCR, and TCRdb kept only the in-frame ones, dropping some. Of around 20,000 clones listed, 84% are singletons. This clone has a handful of counts. V gave up 5 bases and J gave up 5 bases; unmatched junction bases: 9. This CDR3 region has 15 residues. Germline CDR1 reads SEHNR; CDR2 reads FQNEAQ (reference sequence). This sequence was found in an adult who received the AZD1222 COVID-19 vaccine. Sequencing was performed on peripheral blood, taken 28 days after the second AZD1222 dose. The chain carries TRBV7-9 and TRBJ1-1; TRBD1 aligns across 9 bases. CDR3 sequence: CASSLEVGQGTEAFF. The CDR3 DNA is TGTGCCAGCAGCCTAGAAGTTGGACAGGGGACTGAAGCTTTCTTT. Complete variable domain (other parts from reference TRBV7-9 and TRBJ1-1): DTGVSQNPRHKITKRGQNVTFRCDPISEHNRLYWYRQTLGQGPEFLTYFQNEAQLEKSRLLSDRFSAERPKGSFSTLEIQRTEQGDSAMYLCASSLEVGQGTEAFFGQGTRLTVV.